This entry lists 18 T cell receptor beta chains sequenced from one sample in a study of cytomegalovirus exposure and HLA in healthy donors (dated by TCRdb to about 2017). The protocol used for the library was the immunoSEQ multiplex PCR assay. For the multiplex PCR, a mixture combining 60 forward primers for TCR Vbeta segments and 13 reverse primers for TCR Jbeta segments was used. Entries here come from immuneACCESS through TCRdb and include only in-frame sequences with V and J called. Some clones fail to appear in such tables; in the studies checked, an unresolved V gene covers under half of the shortfall, and the cause of the remainder is unknown. The sample contains 150,000 to 200,000 clones, roughly 84% of them found a single time. The leading ten clones occupy roughly 1.5% of the sample. Sequencing was performed on PBMCs. The receptor source for this set is a young woman in good health and CMV-seronegative.

The J gene is TRBJ1-3, the V gene TRBV18; D may be TRBD1 (5 bases). The length of the CDR3 is 14 residues. Germline V lookup: CDR1 KGHSH, CDR2 LQKENI. Between the trimmed V and J ends, which lost 2 bases and 8 bases, there was a span of 13 bases. The CDR3 bases are TGTGCCAGCTCACCAATCCCCGGGACTGACACCATATATTTT. It specifies CASSPIPGTDTIYF.

J is TRBJ2-7 and V is TRBV5-1; 9 bases fit TRBD1. This CDR3 is built from 13 residues. Trimming cost V 0 bases and J 13 bases; bases outside gene matches: 8. Germline CDR1 and CDR2: SGHRS and YFSETQ. Here the CDR3 DNA reads TGCGCCAGCAGCTTGGGGGGGGACAGGGTGAGATACTTC. Translating it yields CASSLGGDRVRYF.

This sequence joins TRBV28 and TRBJ1-1, with D maybe TRBD1 (6 bases). Per germline, CDR1 MDHEN and CDR2 SYDVKM. There are 18 residues in the CDR3. With 3 bases removed from V and 1 base from J, the gap between germline ends came to 21 bases. CDR3 in amino acids: CASSLLGARGFSNTEAFF. The CDR3 region has the DNA TGTGCCAGCAGTTTGTTAGGCGCTAGGGGGTTCTCGAACACTGAAGCTTTCTTT.

The chain uses TRBV4-2 and TRBJ2-7; 11 nucleotides align to TRBD2. The CDR3 is 16 amino acids. The trim removed 3 bases at V and 1 base at J, leaving 5 bases unmatched. Germline lookup yields CDR1 LGHNA and CDR2 YNFKEQ. The CDR3 sequence: CASSQGSGGASYEQYF. In nucleotides, the CDR3 is TGTGCCAGCAGCCAGGGTAGCGGGGGGGCATCCTACGAGCAGTACTTC.

This chain joins TRBV11-2 and TRBJ1-5; 10 bases agree with TRBD1. V lost 5 bases to trimming and J lost 6 bases; unmatched junction nucleotides: 13. Germline assignment: CDR1 SGHAT and CDR2 FQNNGV. This CDR3 has 17 amino acids. In DNA form, the CDR3 reads TGTGCCAGCAGCCGAGAAGGGGACAGGGGCTTCGGTCAGCCCCAGCATTTT. The encoded protein is CASSREGDRGFGQPQHF.

The chain has TRBV4-1 and TRBJ2-1; 14 nucleotides agree with TRBD2. This CDR3 spans 18 amino acids. J gave up 0 bases and V 4 bases, and 5 bases lay outside the gene matches. CDR1 and CDR2 (germline): MGHRA, YSYEKL. CDR3 in amino acids: CASSRGTSGGGSYNEQFF. In DNA form, the CDR3 reads TGCGCCAGCAGCCGCGGGACTAGCGGGGGAGGCTCCTACAATGAGCAGTTCTTC.

To note about this clone: A junction boundary mismatches the germline segment, possibly from a read error. The chain joins TRBV15 to TRBJ2-1; the D gene is possibly TRBD2 (5 bases). Germline CDR1 and CDR2: LNHNV and YYDKDF (reference sequence). The CDR3 covers 15 residues. CDR3 in DNA: TGTGCCACCGGCAGGACTCCCATCTCCTACAATGAGCAGTTCTTC. Translated: CATGRTPISYNEQFF.

This chain uses TRBV7-2 with TRBJ2-1; 12 nucleotides agree with TRBD2. V gave up 6 bases and J gave up 4 bases; unmatched junction bases: 7. This CDR3 is 16 amino acids long. Germline-derived CDR1 and CDR2 are SGHTA and FQGNSA. In DNA form, the CDR3 reads TGTGCCAGCAGTTTCAGGACTAGCGGGGCTTACAATGAGCAGTTCTTC. It is translated as CASSFRTSGAYNEQFF.

This CDR3 is CASSFGQGNYGYTF. In nucleotides, the CDR3 is TGTGCCAGCAGCTTCGGACAGGGGAACTATGGCTACACCTTC. This sequence joins TRBV13 and TRBJ1-2, with 9 bases that match TRBD1. Germline V lookup: CDR1 PRHDT, CDR2 FYEKMQ (reference sequence). Trimming cost V 3 bases and J 2 bases; bases outside gene matches: 1. The CDR3 spans 14 residues.

This chain connects TRBV30 to TRBJ2-1, with 7 bases aligning to TRBD1. This CDR3 is 17 amino acids long. Germline trimming cut 3 bases from V and 3 bases from J; bases unmatched to any gene: 14. CDR1 and CDR2 from the germline V gene are GTSNPN and SVGIG (reference sequence). Here the CDR3 reads CAWRGSSGQKSYNEQFF. CDR3 DNA sequence: TGTGCCTGGAGGGGATCTTCGGGACAGAAAAGCTACAATGAGCAGTTCTTC.

The V call is TRBV12-5, the J call TRBJ1-5, with 9 bases identical to TRBD1. This CDR3 region has 14 residues. CDR1 and CDR2 from the germline V gene are LGHNT and FRNRAP. V was pared by 7 bases and J by 7 bases, with 8 bases of the junction left unmatched. This chain's CDR3 is CASAQQGARQPQHF. CDR3 nucleotide sequence: TGTGCTAGTGCACAACAGGGGGCGCGGCAGCCCCAGCATTTT.

This clone was picked up a small number of times. The gene calls are TRBV19 and TRBJ1-2; D remains unclear. Trimming pared 1 base from V and 0 bases from J, leaving 9 bases between. Germline assignment: CDR1 LNHDA and CDR2 SQIVND (reference sequence). The CDR3 is 15 amino acids. Here the CDR3 DNA reads TGTGCCAGTAGTATAGTGGCCACAGCTAACTATGGCTACACCTTC. This codes for CASSIVATANYGYTF. Full variable domain (missing parts from reference TRBV19 and TRBJ1-2): DGGITQSPKYLFRKEGQNVTLSCEQNLNHDAMYWYRQDPGQGLRLIYYSQIVNDFQKGDIAEGYSVSREKKESFPLTVTSAQKNPTAFYLCASSIVATANYGYTFGSGTRLTVV.

This chain links TRBV5-1 with TRBJ1-3; weak D call: TRBD1 (5 bases). CDR3 length equals 17 residues. CDR1 is SGHRS and CDR2 is YFSETQ in the germline V gene. The ends were cut back, 3 bases at V and 0 bases at J, with 16 bases in the middle. The CDR3 DNA is TGCGCCAGCAGCTGGGGACTGACGGGTTTCTCTGGAAACACCATATATTTT. Translated, it gives CASSWGLTGFSGNTIYF.

This chain uses TRBV28 with TRBJ2-7, with 7 bases fitting TRBD1. The V gene end was trimmed by 2 bases and the J gene end by 2 bases; junction bases not matched to a gene: 6. The CDR3 has 15 residues. From germline, CDR1 is MDHEN and CDR2 SYDVKM. The CDR3 DNA reads as TGTGCCAGCAGTTTAGGGGACAGACTACCCTACGAGCAGTACTTC. It translates to CASSLGDRLPYEQYF.

The rearrangement links TRBV30 to TRBJ2-3, with D possibly matching TRBD2 (6 bases). Trimming shortened V by 3 bases and J by 6 bases, and 19 bases separated the two germline ends. CDR3 length equals 15 residues. Germline V gives CDR1 GTSNPN, CDR2 SVGIG (reference sequence). The CDR3 region is CAWRGGSWSYDTQYF. The CDR3 DNA reads as TGTGCCTGGAGGGGGGGAAGTTGGTCTTATGATACGCAGTATTTT.

This chain links TRBV28 with TRBJ2-3, with 8 bases identical to TRBD2. Per the germline V gene, CDR1 is MDHEN and CDR2 is SYDVKM. This CDR3 has 16 residues. V dropped 1 base and J dropped 5; count of bases not matched to a gene: 8. In DNA form, the CDR3 reads TGTGCCAGCAGTTTATTGGGGCGGGGGGCGAGAGATACGCAGTATTTT. It is translated as CASSLLGRGARDTQYF.

The gene calls are TRBV10-1 and TRBJ2-3; the match to TRBD1 covers 9 bases. The V gene's germline CDR1 is WNHNN and CDR2 SYGVQD (reference sequence). Trimming cost V 6 bases and J 5 bases; bases outside gene matches: 12. The CDR3 sequence is 16 residues long. This CDR3 is CASRAAGTGSEDTQYF. The CDR3 nucleotides are TGCGCCAGCAGAGCGGCGGGGACAGGGTCCGAAGATACGCAGTATTTT.

V and J are TRBV30 and TRBJ1-1; D might be TRBD1 (5 bases). The CDR3 length is 13 residues. The V gene lost 2 bases and the J gene lost 10 bases, with 17 bases spanning the gap. Germline CDR1 GTSNPN, CDR2 SVGIG (reference sequence). For the CDR3, the DNA is TGTGCCTGGAGTCTCTTCAAGGGGCAGGGAGCTTTCTTT. This gives the protein CAWSLFKGQGAFF.